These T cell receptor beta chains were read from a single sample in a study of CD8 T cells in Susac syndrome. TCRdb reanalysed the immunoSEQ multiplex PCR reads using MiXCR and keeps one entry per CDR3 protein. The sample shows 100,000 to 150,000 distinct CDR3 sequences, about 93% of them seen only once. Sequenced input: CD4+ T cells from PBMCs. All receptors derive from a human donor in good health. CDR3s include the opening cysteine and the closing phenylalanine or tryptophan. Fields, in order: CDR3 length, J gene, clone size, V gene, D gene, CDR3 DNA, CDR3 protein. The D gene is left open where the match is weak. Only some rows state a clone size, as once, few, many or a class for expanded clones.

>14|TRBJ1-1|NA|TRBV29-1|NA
TGCAGCGTCACACACCGGATTGCGAACACTGAAGCTTTCTTT
CSVTHRIANTEAFF
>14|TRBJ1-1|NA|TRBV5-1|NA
TGCGCCAGCAGCTTGGGAGGGTCCGCCACTGAAGCTTTCTTT
CASSLGGSATEAFF
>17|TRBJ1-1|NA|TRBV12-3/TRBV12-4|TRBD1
TGTGCCAGCAGTCCAGGACAGGGGGCGAGGTGGAACACTGAAGCTTTCTTT
CASSPGQGARWNTEAFF
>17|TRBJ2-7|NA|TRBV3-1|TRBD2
TGTGCCAGCAGCCAACGTTTAGGACTAGCGGGCCTCTACGAGCAGTACTTC
CASSQRLGLAGLYEQYF
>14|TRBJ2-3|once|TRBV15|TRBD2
TGTGCCACCAGGGGACTAGCGGCAGGGGATACGCAGTATTTT
CATRGLAAGDTQYF
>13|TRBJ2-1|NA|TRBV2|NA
TGTGCCAGCAATCCTAGCGAGTACAATGAGCAGTTCTTC
CASNPSEYNEQFF
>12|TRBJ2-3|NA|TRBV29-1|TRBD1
TGCAGCGATAGACAGGGGGCAGATACGCAGTATTTT
CSDRQGADTQYF
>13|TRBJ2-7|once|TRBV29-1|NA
TGCAGCGTTGAATTAGTGTCTCCCGCCGAGCAGTACTTC
CSVELVSPAEQYF
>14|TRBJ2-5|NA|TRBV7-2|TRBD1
TGTGCCAGCAGGGGACAGGGGGCTTACGAGACCCAGTACTTC
CASRGQGAYETQYF
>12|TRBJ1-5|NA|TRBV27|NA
TGTGCCAGCAGTCATCTTCGTCAGCCCCAGCATTTT
CASSHLRQPQHF
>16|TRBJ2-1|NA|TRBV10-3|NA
TGTGCCATCAGTGAGTCAAAGGGCGGGACCTACAATGAGCAGTTCTTC
CAISESKGGTYNEQFF
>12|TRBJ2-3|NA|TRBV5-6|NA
TGTGCCAGCAGCTTCTCCCTCCATACGCAGTATTTT
CASSFSLHTQYF
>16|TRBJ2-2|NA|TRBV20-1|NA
TGCAGTGCGCTGCGGGGGGGCAGGGGGCGAACCGGGGAGCTGTTTTTT
CSALRGGRGRTGELFF
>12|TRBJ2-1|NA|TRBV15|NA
TGTGCCACCAGCAACACGGCGGATGAGCAGTTCTTC
CATSNTADEQFF
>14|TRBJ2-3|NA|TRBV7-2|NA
TGTGCCAGCAGCCCTCAGGGGCGAAGAGATACGCAGTATTTT
CASSPQGRRDTQYF
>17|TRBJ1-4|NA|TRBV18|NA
TGTGCCAGCTCACCCCCCAGCAGGGACAAAACTAATGAAAAACTGTTTTTT
CASSPPSRDKTNEKLFF
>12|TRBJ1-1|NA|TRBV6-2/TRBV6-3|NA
TGTGCCAGCAGGTCACCCTCGACGAAAGCTTTCTTT
CASRSPSTKAFF
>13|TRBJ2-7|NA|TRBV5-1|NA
TGCGCCAGCAGCTTGGACAGTCCCTACGAGCAGTACTTC
CASSLDSPYEQYF
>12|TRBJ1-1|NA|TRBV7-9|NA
TGTGCCAGCAGAGGGGAGGGTACTGAAGCTTTCTTT
CASRGEGTEAFF
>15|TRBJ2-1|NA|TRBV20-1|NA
TGCAGTGCCCTCAAACCAGGGAGAGGATACAATGAGCAGTTCTTC
CSALKPGRGYNEQFF
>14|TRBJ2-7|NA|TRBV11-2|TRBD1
TGTGCCAGCAGCTTAAACACAGGGGTGGGCGAGCAGTACTTC
CASSLNTGVGEQYF
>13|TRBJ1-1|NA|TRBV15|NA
TGTGCCACCAGCCCAACAGGACAGACTGAAGCTTTCTTT
CATSPTGQTEAFF
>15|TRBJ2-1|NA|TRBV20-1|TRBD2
TGCAGTGCTAGAGAGGGGGGGGAGGTGATAAATGAGCAGTTCTTC
CSAREGGEVINEQFF
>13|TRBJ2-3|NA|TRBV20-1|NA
TGCAGTGCTAGGGCCATTGGCACAGATACGCAGTATTTT
CSARAIGTDTQYF
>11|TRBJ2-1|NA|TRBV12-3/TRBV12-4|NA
TGTGCCAGCAGTTTAGGAACCTTCCCGTTCTTC
CASSLGTFPFF
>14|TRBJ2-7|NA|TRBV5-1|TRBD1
TGCGCCACCAGAGGACAGGGGGCCTCCTACGAGCAGTACTTC
CATRGQGASYEQYF
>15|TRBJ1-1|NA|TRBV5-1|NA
TGCGCCAGCAGCTTGGCCGTAGGGGAAAACACTGAAGCTTTCTTT
CASSLAVGENTEAFF
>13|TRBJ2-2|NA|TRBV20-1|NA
TGCAGTGCTAGAGGCGGGGGCGCCGGGGAGCTGTTTTTT
CSARGGGAGELFF
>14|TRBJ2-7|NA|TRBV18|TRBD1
TGTGCCAGCTCACCAAGGGACAGGGGGCCCGAGCAGTACTTC
CASSPRDRGPEQYF
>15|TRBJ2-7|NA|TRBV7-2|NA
TGTGCCAGCTCCTTCTCCGGGCCGGACGGGTACGAGCAGTACTTC
CASSFSGPDGYEQYF
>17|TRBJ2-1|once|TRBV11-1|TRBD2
TGTGCCAGCAGCTTAGCGGATTGGGGTAGCGGGCACAATGAGCAGTTCTTC
CASSLADWGSGHNEQFF
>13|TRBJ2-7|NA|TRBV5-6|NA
TGTGCCAGCAGCTTGCCCAGGACCTACGAGCAGTACTTC
CASSLPRTYEQYF
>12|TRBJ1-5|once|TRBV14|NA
TGTGCCAGCAGCCAGAGTGGTCAGCCCCAGCATTTT
CASSQSGQPQHF
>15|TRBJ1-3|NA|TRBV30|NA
TGTGCCTGGAGTTCCCCCCCCGGGTCTGGAAACACCATATATTTT
CAWSSPPGSGNTIYF
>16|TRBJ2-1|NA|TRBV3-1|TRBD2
TGTGCCAGCAGCCTCCTAGCGGGAGGGGGGGCGAATGAGCAGTTCTTC
CASSLLAGGGANEQFF
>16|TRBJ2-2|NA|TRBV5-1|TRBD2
TGCGCCAGCAGTATGGGACTAGCGGGAGTTTCTGGGGAGCTGTTTTTT
CASSMGLAGVSGELFF
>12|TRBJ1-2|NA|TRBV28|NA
TGTGCCAGCAGTGCGCCCTCGTCCGGCTACACCTTC
CASSAPSSGYTF
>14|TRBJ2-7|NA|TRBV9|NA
TGTGCCAGCAGCGTGGTCTTAAGTTACTACGAGCAGTACTTC
CASSVVLSYYEQYF
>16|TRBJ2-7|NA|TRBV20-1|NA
TGCAGTGCTAGAGACGTAAGGCAGGGTATTTCTCGCGAGCAGTACTTC
CSARDVRQGISREQYF
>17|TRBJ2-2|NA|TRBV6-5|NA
TGTGCCAGCAGTTACTCGTGGGCGGAAGTAGGGACCGGGGAGCTGTTTTTT
CASSYSWAEVGTGELFF
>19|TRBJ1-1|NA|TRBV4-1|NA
TGCGCCAGCAGCCAACACGCTTTACAACAGGGAGAGAGAGGCACTGAAGCTTTCTTT
CASSQHALQQGERGTEAFF
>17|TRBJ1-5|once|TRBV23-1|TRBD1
TGCGCCAGCAGTCATCCGGGACAGCCTTATAGCAATCAGCCCCAGCATTTT
CASSHPGQPYSNQPQHF
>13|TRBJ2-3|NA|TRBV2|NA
TGTGCCAGCCACGGGACTGCTACAGATACGCAGTATTTT
CASHGTATDTQYF
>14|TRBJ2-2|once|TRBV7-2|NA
TGTGCCAGCAGTCGGGACCGACTCACCGGGGAGCTGTTTTTT
CASSRDRLTGELFF
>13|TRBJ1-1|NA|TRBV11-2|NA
TGTGCCAGCAGCCCCACAATTGACACTGAAGCTTTCTTT
CASSPTIDTEAFF
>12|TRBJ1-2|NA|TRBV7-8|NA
TGTGCCAGCAGCTTAGCGGCGGGGATTCTCACCTTC
CASSLAAGILTF
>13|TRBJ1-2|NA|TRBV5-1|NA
TGCGCCAGCAGGACCGACAGCGACTATGGCTACACCTTC
CASRTDSDYGYTF
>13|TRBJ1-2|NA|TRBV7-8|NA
TGTGCCAGCAGCTTAGACAGGGAGAATGGCTACACCTTC
CASSLDRENGYTF
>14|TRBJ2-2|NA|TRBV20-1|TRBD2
TGCAGTGCTAGAAAGGCGGGAGCCACCGGGGAGCTGTTTTTT
CSARKAGATGELFF
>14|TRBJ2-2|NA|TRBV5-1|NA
TGCGCCAGCAGCGGCGCTGGTAGGCCCGGGGAGCTGTTTTTT
CASSGAGRPGELFF
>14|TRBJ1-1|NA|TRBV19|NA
TGTGCCAGTAGTACGCGTGGCCGGGGGGCTGAAGCTTTCTTT
CASSTRGRGAEAFF
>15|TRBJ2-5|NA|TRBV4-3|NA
TGCGCCAGCAGCCAAGGTGACAGCATCCAAGAGACCCAGTACTTC
CASSQGDSIQETQYF
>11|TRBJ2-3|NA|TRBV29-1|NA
TGCAGCCCGTCGGAGGCAGATACGCAGTATTTT
CSPSEADTQYF
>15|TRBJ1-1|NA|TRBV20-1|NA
TGCAGTGCCCCATCCCGGGGCCAAAGGACCACTGAAGCTTTCTTT
CSAPSRGQRTTEAFF